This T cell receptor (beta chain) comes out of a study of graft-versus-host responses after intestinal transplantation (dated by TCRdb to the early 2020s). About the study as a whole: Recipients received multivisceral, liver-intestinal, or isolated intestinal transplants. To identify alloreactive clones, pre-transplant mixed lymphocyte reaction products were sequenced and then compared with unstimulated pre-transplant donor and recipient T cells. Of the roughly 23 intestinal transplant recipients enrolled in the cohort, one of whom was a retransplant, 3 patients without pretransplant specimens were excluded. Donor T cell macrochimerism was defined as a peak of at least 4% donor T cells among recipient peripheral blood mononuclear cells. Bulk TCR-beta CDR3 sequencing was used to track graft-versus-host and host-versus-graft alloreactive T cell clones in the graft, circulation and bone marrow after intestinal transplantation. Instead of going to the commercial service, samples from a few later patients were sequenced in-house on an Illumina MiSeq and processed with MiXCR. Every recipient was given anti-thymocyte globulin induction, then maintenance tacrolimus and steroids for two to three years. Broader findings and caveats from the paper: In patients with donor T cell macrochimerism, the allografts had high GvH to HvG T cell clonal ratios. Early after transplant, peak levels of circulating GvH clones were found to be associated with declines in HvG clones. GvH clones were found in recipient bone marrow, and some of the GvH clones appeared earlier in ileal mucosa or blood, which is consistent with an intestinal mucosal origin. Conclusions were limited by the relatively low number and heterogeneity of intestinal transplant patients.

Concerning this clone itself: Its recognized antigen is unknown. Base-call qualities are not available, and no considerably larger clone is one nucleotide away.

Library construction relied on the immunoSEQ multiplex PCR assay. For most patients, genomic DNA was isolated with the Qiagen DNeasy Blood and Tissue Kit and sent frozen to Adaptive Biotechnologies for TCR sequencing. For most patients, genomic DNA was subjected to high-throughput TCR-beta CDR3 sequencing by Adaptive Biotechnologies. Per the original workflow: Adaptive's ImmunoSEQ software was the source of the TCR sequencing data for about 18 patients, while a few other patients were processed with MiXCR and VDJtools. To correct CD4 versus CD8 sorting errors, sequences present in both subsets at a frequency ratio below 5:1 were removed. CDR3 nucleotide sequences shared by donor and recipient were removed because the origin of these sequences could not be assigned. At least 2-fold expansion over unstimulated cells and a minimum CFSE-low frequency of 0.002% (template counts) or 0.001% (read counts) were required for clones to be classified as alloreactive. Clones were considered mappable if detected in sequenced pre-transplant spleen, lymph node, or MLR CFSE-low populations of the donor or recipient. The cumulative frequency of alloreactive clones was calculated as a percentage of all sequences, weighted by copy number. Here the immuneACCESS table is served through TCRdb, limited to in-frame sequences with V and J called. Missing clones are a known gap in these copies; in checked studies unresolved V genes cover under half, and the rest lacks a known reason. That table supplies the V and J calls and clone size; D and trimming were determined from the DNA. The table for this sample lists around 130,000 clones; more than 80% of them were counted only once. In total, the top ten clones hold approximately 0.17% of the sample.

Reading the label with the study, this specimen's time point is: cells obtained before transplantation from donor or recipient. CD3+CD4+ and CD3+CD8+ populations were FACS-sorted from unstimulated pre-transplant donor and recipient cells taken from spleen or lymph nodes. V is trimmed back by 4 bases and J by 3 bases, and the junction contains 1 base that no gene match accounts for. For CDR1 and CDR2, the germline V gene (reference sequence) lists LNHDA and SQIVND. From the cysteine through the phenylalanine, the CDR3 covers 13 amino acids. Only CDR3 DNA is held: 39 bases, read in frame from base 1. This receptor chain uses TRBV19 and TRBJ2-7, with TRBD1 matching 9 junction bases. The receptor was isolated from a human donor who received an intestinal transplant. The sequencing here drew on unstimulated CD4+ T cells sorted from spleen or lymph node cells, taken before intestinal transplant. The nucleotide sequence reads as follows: TGTGCCAGTAGTAAGGACAGGGGCTACGAGCAGTACTTC. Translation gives CASSKDRGYEQYF.